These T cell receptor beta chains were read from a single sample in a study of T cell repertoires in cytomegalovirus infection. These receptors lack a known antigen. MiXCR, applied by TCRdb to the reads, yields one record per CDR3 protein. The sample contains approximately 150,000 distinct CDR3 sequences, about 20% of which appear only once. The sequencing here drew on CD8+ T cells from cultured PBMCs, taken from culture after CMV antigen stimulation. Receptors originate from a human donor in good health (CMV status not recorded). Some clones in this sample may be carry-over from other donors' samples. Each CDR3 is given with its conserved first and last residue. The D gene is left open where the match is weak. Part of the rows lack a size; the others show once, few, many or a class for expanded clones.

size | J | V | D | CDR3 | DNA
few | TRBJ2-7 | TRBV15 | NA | CATSRVQGSYEQYF | TGTGCCACCAGCAGAGTCCAGGGGTCCTACGAGCAGTACTTC
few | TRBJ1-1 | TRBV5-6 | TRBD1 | CASSSDRVGRTNTEAFF | TGTGCCAGCAGCTCTGACAGGGTCGGACGGACGAACACTGAAGCTTTCTTT
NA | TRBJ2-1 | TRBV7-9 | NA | CASSLLVSGNNEQFF | TGTGCCAGCAGCTTACTGGTTTCCGGGAACAATGAGCAGTTCTTC
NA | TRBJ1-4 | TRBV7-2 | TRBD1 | CASSSTDRGPEKLFF | TGTGCCAGCAGCTCAACCGACAGGGGGCCTGAAAAACTGTTTTTT
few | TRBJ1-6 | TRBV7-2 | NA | CASSLATDLSPLHF | TGTGCCAGCAGCTTAGCCACGGATCTTTCACCCCTCCACTTT
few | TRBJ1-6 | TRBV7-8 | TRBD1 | CASSRQGGRAYNSPLHF | TGTGCCAGCAGCCGACAGGGGGGCAGGGCATATAATTCACCCCTCCACTTT
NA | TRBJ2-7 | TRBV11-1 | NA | CASSQVRDEQYF | TGTGCCAGCAGCCAGGTCAGGGACGAGCAGTACTTC
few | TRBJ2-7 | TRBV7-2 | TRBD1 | CASSLTLLRGQIYEQYF | TGTGCCAGCAGCTTAACGCTCCTCAGGGGGCAGATCTACGAGCAGTACTTC
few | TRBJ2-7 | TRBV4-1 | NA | CASSQVTGAYEQYF | TGCGCCAGCAGCCAAGTCACCGGCGCCTACGAGCAGTACTTC
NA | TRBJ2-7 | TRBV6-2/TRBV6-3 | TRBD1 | CASSSGTGGGEQYF | TGTGCCAGCAGTTCCGGGACAGGGGGAGGCGAGCAGTACTTC
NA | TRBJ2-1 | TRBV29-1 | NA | CSVLAYEQFF | TGCAGCGTCCTAGCATATGAGCAGTTCTTC
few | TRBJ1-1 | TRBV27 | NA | CASARSSSEAFF | TGTGCCAGCGCCCGTTCCAGTAGTGAAGCTTTCTTT
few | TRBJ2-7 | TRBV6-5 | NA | CASSYSIGYEQYF | TGTGCCAGCAGTTACTCGATTGGTTACGAGCAGTACTTC
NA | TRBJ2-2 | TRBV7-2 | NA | CASSLGRTGSAGELFF | TGTGCCAGCAGCTTAGGACGGACCGGGAGCGCCGGGGAGCTGTTTTTT
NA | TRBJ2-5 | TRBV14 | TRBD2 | CASSPSPGLVVETQYF | TGTGCCAGCAGCCCGTCACCGGGACTAGTAGTTGAGACCCAGTACTTC
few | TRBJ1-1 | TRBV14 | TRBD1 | CASSPFQTGVAEAFF | TGTGCCAGCAGCCCATTCCAGACAGGGGTCGCTGAAGCTTTCTTT
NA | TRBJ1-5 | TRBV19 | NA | CASSPSRHGGSSNQPQHF | TGTGCCAGTAGTCCCTCGAGACATGGTGGTTCCAGCAATCAGCCCCAGCATTTT
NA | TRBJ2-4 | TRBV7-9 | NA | CASSSVVAAKNIQYF | TGTGCCAGCTCTTCAGTGGTTGCGGCCAAAAACATTCAGTACTTC
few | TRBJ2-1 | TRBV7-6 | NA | CASSLEASPHEQFF | TGTGCCAGCAGCTTAGAGGCTAGTCCCCATGAGCAGTTCTTC
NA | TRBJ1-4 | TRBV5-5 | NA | CASSPLGRAEGEKLFF | TGTGCCAGCAGCCCATTGGGCAGGGCCGAGGGTGAAAAACTGTTTTTT
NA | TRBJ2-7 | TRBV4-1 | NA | CASSQGELYEQYF | TGCGCCAGCAGCCAAGGTGAGCTCTACGAGCAGTACTTC
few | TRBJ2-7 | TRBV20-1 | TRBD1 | CSVPTGGEQYF | TGCAGTGTCCCAACAGGGGGCGAGCAGTACTTC
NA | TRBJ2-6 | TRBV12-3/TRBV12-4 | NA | CASSPSSSGANVLTF | TGTGCCAGCAGCCCGTCAAGTTCTGGGGCCAACGTCCTGACTTTC
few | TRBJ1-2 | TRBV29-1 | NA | CSVQGRSGYTF | TGCAGCGTTCAGGGTAGGAGTGGCTACACCTTC
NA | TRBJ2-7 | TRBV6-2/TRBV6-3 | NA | CASSYPPDSYEQYF | TGTGCCAGCAGTTACCCACCGGACAGTTACGAGCAGTACTTC
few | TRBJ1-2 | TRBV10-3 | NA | CAISERPLLEGYTF | TGTGCCATCAGTGAGAGGCCGCTTCTTGAAGGCTACACCTTC
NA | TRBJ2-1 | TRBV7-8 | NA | CASSLLTFEQFF | TGTGCCAGCAGCTTGTTGACATTTGAGCAGTTCTTC
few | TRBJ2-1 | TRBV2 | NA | CASGRLSGASNNEQFF | TGTGCCAGCGGCCGTCTTAGCGGAGCTTCTAACAATGAGCAGTTCTTC
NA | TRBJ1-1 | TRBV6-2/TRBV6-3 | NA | CASSYSYRGTEAFF | TGTGCCAGCAGTTACTCCTATAGGGGAACTGAAGCTTTCTTT
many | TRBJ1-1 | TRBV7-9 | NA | CASSLVGARRTEAFF | TGTGCCAGCAGCTTAGTGGGGGCGCGGAGAACTGAAGCTTTCTTT
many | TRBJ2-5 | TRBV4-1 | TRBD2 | CASSQLAGGVETQYF | TGCGCCAGCAGCCAACTAGCGGGGGGGGTGGAGACCCAGTACTTC
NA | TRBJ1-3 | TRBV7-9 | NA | CASSSPKWAGNTIYF | TGTGCCAGCAGCTCGCCCAAATGGGCTGGAAACACCATATATTTT
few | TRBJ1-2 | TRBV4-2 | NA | CASSQEGPRDGYTF | TGTGCCAGCAGCCAAGAGGGCCCCCGAGATGGCTACACCTTC
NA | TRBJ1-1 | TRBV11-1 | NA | CASSYLRETDTEALF | TGTGCCAGCAGCTACCTGCGAGAGACGGACACTGAAGCTCTCTTT
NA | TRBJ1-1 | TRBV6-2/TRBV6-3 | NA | CASSYPHGGTEAFF | TGTGCCAGCAGTTACCCCCACGGGGGAACTGAAGCTTTCTTT
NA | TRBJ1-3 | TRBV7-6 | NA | CASSLGWSTIYF | TGTGCCAGCAGCTTAGGGTGGAGCACCATATATTTT
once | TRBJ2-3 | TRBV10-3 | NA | CAISDRGGSTDTQYF | TGTGCCATCAGTGACCGGGGTGGAAGCACAGATACGCAGTATTTT
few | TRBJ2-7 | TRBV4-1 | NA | CASSQDGGTPYEQYF | TGCGCCAGCAGCCAAGACGGAGGAACCCCCTACGAGCAGTACTTC
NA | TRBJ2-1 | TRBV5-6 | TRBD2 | CASSLLRGLAESYNEQFF | TGTGCCAGCAGCTTGCTCCGGGGACTAGCGGAGTCCTACAATGAGCAGTTCTTC
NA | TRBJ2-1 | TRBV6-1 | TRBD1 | CASSEAGGQGEQFF | TGTGCCAGCAGTGAAGCGGGGGGACAGGGGGAGCAGTTCTTC
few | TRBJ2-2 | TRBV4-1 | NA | CASSQDGPTIVSTGELFF | TGCGCCAGCAGCCAAGATGGCCCCACCATAGTTAGCACCGGGGAGCTGTTTTTT
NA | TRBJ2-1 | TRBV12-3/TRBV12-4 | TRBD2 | CASSNLAGGTNEQFF | TGTGCCAGCAGTAATCTAGCGGGGGGGACCAATGAGCAGTTCTTC
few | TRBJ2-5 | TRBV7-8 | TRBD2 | CASSSGGTQETQYF | TGTGCCAGCAGCTCCGGGGGGACTCAAGAGACCCAGTACTTC
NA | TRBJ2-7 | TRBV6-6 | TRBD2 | CASRDWTSAPYEQYF | TGTGCCAGCAGGGACTGGACTAGCGCTCCCTACGAGCAGTACTTC
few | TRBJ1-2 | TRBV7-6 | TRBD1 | CASSLATGANYGYTF | TGTGCCAGCAGCTTAGCTACAGGGGCGAACTATGGCTACACCTTC